Following are 6 T cell receptor beta chains from one sample sequenced in a study of T-cell memory formation after mild COVID-19. TCRdb fed the 5' RACE reads into MiXCR, producing one record per CDR3 protein. Of about 100,000 distinct CDR3 sequences listed, around 15% were seen once; the top ten hold 39%. The sequenced sample was PBMCs or a T cell subset sorted from them (not recorded which). The source of these receptors is a man between 18 and 29 years old who had mild COVID-19 (a few samples of this study predate the infection). Cell type and time point are not known.

In its sample, this clonotype was seen many times. The rearrangement links TRBV5-1 to TRBJ2-3; D may be TRBD1 or TRBD2 (5 bases each). In germline, CDR1 is SGHRS, CDR2 YFSETQ. Trimming removed 4 bases from V and 0 bases from J, with 21 bases in between. The CDR3 spans 18 residues. The CDR3 protein is CASSPGPLVHPSTDTQYF. As DNA, the CDR3 is TGCGCCAGCAGCCCGGGACCGCTCGTACACCCTAGCACAGATACGCAGTATTTT.

This clonotype was counted between two and nine times. The V and J genes are TRBV7-9 and TRBJ2-4; tentative D call: TRBD1 (5 bases). The CDR3 has 13 amino acids. Between the trimmed V and J ends, which lost 7 bases and 8 bases, there was a span of 15 bases. CDR1 is SEHNR and CDR2 is FQNEAQ in the germline V gene (reference sequence). The chain's CDR3 is CASTAKGKDIQYF. The CDR3 nucleotides read TGTGCCAGCACCGCAAAGGGGAAAGACATTCAGTACTTC.

The chain couples TRBV5-1 to TRBJ2-2, with D uncertain. From germline, CDR1 is SGHRS and CDR2 YFSETQ. This CDR3 has 14 residues. Trimming left V 4 bases short and J 6 bases short, with 13 bases between. The CDR3 sequence is CASSKARTAGELFF. The DNA for the CDR3 is TGCGCCAGCAGCAAGGCGCGGACGGCCGGGGAGCTGTTTTTT.

In its sample, this clonotype was seen a few times. V is TRBV9 and J is TRBJ2-5, with D possibly matching TRBD2 (5 bases). The germline V gene encodes CDR1 SGDLS and CDR2 YYNGEE. CDR3 length equals 13 residues. The V end was cut by 0 bases, the J end by 7 bases, with 10 bases between. CDR3 in amino acids: CASSVDGEGTQYF. CDR3 in DNA: TGTGCCAGCAGCGTAGATGGCGAGGGGACCCAGTACTTC. The complete variable domain, with remaining parts taken from reference TRBV9 and TRBJ2-5, reads DSGVTQTPKHLITATGQRVTLRCSPRSGDLSVYWYQQSLDQGLQFLIQYYNGEERAKGNILERFSAQQFPDLHSELNLSSLELGDSALYFCASSVDGEGTQYFGPGTRLLVL.

CDR3 coding DNA: TGTGCCAGCAGCGACCGGAGGGGCAACACTGAAGCTTTCTTT. Protein product: CASSDRRGNTEAFF. The chain employs TRBV14 and TRBJ1-1, with TRBD1 as a possible D gene (5 bases). The CDR3 loop spans 14 amino acids. CDR1 and CDR2 (germline): SGHDN, FVKESK. V lost 5 bases and J 2 bases, leaving 12 bases between the germline ends.

CDR3 sequence: CASSLTGLITDTQYF. In nucleotides, the CDR3 is TGTGCCAGCAGCCTGACAGGATTGATCACAGATACGCAGTATTTT. The V gene is TRBV7-6, the J gene TRBJ2-3; D might be TRBD1 (6 bases). CDR1 is SGHVS and CDR2 is FNYEAQ in the germline V gene. V dropped 5 bases and J dropped 2 bases, with 14 bases sitting between them. This CDR3 region has 15 residues.